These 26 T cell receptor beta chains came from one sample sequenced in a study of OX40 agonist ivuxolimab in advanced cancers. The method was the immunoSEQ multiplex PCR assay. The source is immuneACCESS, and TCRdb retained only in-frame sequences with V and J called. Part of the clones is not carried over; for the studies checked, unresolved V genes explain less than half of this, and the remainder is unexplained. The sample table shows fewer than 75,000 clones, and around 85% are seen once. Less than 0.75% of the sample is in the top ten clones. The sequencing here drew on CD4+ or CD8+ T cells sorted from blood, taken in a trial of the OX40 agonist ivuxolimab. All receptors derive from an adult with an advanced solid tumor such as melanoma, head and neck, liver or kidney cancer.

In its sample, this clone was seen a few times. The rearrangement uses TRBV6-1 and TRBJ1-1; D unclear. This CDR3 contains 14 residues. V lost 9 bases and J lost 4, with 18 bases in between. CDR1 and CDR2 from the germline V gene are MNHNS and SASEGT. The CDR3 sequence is CASLTGGIITEAFF. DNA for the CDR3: TGTGCCAGTCTAACGGGAGGTATTATCACTGAAGCTTTCTTT.

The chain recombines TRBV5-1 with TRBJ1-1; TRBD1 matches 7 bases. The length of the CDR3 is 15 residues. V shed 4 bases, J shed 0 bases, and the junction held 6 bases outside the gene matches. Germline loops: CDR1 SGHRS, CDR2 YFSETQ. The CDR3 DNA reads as TGCGCCAGCAGCAAACGGGACAGCATGAACACTGAAGCTTTCTTT. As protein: CASSKRDSMNTEAFF.

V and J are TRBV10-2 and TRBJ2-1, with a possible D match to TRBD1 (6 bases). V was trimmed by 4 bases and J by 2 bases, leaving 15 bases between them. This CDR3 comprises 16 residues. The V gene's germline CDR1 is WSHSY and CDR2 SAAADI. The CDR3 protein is CASSGFTGSAYNEQFF. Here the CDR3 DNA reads TGCGCCAGCAGTGGATTTACAGGGAGTGCCTACAATGAGCAGTTCTTC.

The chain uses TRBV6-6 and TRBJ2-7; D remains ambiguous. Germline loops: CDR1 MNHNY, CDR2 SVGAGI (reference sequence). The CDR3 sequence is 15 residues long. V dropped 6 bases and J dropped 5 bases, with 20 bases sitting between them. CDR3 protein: CASSKALGGRDEQYF. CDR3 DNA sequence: TGTGCCAGCAGCAAGGCCCTCGGCGGTCGGGACGAGCAGTACTTC.

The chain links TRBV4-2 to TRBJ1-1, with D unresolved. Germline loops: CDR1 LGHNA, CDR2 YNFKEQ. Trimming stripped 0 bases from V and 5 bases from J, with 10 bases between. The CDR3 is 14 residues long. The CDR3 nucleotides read TGTGCCAGCAGCCAAGAGGGTTGGGGTACTGAAGCTTTCTTT. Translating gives CASSQEGWGTEAFF.

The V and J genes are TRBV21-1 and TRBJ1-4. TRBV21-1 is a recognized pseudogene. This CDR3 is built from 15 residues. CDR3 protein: CASSTGTRRDEKLFF. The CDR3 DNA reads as TGTGCCAGCAGCACTGGCACCCGACGAGATGAAAAACTGTTTTTT.

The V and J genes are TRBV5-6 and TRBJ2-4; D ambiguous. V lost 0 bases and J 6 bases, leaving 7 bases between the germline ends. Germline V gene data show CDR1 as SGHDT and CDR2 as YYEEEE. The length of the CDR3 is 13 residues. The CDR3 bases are TGTGCCAGCAGCTTGGCCGACGGAAACATTCAGTACTTC. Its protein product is CASSLADGNIQYF.

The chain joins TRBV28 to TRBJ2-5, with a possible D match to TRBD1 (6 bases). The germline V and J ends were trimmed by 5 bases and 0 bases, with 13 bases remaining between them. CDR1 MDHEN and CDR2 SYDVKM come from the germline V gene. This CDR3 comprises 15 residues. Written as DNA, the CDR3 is TGTGCCAGCAGTCCAGGGGCCTTGTACCAAGAGACCCAGTACTTC. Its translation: CASSPGALYQETQYF.

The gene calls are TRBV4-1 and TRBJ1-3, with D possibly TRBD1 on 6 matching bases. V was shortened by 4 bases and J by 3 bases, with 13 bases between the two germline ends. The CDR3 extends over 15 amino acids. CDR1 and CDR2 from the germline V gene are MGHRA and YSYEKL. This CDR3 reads CASSLEGGVGNTIYF. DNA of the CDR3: TGCGCCAGCAGCCTAGAAGGGGGGGTTGGAAACACCATATATTTT.

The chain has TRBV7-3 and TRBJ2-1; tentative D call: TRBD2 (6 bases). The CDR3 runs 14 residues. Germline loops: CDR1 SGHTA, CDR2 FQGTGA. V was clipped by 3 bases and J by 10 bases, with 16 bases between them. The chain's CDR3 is CASSLATPAGEQFF. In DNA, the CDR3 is TGTGCCAGCAGCTTGGCGACCCCGGCGGGGGAGCAGTTCTTC.

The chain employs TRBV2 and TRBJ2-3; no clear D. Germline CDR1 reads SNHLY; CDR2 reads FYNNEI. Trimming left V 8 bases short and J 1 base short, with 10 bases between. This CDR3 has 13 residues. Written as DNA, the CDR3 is TGTGCCAGCGACCATACCCGCACAGATACGCAGTATTTT. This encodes CASDHTRTDTQYF.

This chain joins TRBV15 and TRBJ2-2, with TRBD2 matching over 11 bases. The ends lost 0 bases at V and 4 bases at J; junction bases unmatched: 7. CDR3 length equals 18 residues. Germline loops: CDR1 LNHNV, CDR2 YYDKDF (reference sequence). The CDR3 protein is CATSRDASGRLGTGELFF. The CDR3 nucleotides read TGTGCCACCAGCAGAGATGCTAGCGGGAGGCTGGGCACCGGGGAGCTGTTTTTT.

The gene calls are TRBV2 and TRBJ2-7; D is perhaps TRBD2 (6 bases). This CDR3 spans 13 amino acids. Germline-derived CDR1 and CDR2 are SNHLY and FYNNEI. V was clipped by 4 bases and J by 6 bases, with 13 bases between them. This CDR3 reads CASSVPGVLEQYF. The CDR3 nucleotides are TGTGCCAGCAGTGTTCCGGGAGTTCTCGAGCAGTACTTC.

CDR3 sequence reads: CASIDTPCEQYF. The CDR3 coding sequence is TGTGCCAGCATCGACACCCCTTGCGAGCAGTACTTC. J is TRBJ2-7 and V is TRBV11-3; no definite D call. CDR1 and CDR2 from the germline V gene are SGHNT and YENEEA. Trimming removed 7 bases at V and 6 bases at J, with 13 bases between. This CDR3 is built from 12 residues.

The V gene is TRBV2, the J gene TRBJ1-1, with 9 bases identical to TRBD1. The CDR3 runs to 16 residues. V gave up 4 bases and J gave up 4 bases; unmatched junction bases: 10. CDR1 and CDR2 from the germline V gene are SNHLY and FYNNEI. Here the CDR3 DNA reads TGTGCCAGCAGTGCCAAACAGGGGGCGGTGGGCACTGAAGCTTTCTTT. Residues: CASSAKQGAVGTEAFF.

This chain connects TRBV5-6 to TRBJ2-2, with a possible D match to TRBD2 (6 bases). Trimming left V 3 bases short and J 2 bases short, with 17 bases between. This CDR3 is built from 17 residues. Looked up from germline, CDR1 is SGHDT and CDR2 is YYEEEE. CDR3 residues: CASSYKTGGVNTGELFF. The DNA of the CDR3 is TGTGCCAGCAGCTATAAGACTGGCGGGGTTAACACCGGGGAGCTGTTTTTT.

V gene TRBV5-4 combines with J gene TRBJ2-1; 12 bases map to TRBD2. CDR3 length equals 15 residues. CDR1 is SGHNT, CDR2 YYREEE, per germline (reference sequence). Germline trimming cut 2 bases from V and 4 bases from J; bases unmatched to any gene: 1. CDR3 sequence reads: CASSFGLAGYNEQFF. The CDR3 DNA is TGTGCCAGCAGCTTCGGACTAGCGGGATACAATGAGCAGTTCTTC.

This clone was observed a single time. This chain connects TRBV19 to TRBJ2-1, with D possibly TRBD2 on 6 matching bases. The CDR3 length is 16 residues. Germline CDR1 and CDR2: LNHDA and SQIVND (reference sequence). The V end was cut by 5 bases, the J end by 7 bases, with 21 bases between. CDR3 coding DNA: TGTGCCAGTAGTCCGCCCCGGGCGGGATTAGGAAATGAGCAGTTCTTC. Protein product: CASSPPRAGLGNEQFF.

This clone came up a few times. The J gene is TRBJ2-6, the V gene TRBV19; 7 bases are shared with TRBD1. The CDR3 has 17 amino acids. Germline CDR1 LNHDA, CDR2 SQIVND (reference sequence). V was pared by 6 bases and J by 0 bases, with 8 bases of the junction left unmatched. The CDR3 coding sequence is TGTGCCAGTAGCCGGACAGGCTGGGGCTCTGGGGCCAACGTCCTGACTTTC. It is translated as CASSRTGWGSGANVLTF.

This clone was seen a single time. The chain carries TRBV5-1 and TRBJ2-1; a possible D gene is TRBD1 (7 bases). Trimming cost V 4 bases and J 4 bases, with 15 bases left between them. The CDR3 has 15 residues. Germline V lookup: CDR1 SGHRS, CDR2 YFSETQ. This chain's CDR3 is CASSNIQGTYNEQFF. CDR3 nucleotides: TGCGCCAGCAGCAACATACAGGGGACTTACAATGAGCAGTTCTTC.

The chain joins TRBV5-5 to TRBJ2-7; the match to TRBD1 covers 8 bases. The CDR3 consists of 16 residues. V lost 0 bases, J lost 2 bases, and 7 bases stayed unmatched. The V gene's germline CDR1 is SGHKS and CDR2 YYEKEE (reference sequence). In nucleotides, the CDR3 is TGTGCCAGCAGCTTGGCCGGGCAGGGGGCTCCCTACGAGCAGTACTTC. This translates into CASSLAGQGAPYEQYF.

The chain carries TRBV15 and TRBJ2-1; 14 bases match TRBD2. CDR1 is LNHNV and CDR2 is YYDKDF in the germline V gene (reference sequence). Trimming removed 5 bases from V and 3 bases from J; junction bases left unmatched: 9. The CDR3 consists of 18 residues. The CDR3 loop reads CATSARTSGRTRYNEQFF. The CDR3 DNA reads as TGTGCCACCAGCGCCCGGACTAGCGGGAGGACCCGCTACAATGAGCAGTTCTTC.

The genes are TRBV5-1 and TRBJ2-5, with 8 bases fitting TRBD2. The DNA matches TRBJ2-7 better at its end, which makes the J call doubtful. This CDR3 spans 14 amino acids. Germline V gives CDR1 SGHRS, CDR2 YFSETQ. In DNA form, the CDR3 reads TGCGCCAGCAGAGGCAGCGGGAGCTCCTACGAGCAGTACTTC. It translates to CASRGSGSSYEQYF.

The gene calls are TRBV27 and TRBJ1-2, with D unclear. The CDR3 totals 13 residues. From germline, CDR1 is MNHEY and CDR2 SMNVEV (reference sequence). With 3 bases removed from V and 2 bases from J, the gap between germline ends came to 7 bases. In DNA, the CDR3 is TGTGCCAGCAGTTTCGGGTTAAACTATGGCTACACCTTC. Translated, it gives CASSFGLNYGYTF.

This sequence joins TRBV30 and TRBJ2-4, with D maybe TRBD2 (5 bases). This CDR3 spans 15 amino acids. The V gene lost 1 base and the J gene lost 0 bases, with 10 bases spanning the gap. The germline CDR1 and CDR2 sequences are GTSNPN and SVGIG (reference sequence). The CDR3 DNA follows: TGTGCCTGGAGTGACGGGGTGGCAGCCAAAAACATTCAGTACTTC. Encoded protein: CAWSDGVAAKNIQYF.

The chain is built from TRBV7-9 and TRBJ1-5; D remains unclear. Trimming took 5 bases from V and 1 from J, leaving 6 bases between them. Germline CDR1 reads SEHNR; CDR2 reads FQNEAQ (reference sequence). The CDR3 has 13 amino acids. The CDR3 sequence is CASSADSNQPQHF. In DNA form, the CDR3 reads TGTGCCAGCAGCGCGGACAGCAATCAGCCCCAGCATTTT. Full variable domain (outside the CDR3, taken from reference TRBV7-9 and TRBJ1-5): DTGVSQNPRHKITKRGQNVTFRCDPISEHNRLYWYRQTLGQGPEFLTYFQNEAQLEKSRLLSDRFSAERPKGSFSTLEIQRTEQGDSAMYLCASSADSNQPQHFGDGTRLSIL.